Below, 8 T cell receptor beta chains from the same sample are listed, as sequenced in a study of T-cell reconstitution after alpha-beta-depleted transplantation in children. Unique molecular identifiers were incorporated when the TCRbeta library was constructed. TCRdb fed the PCR reads into MiXCR, producing one record per CDR3 protein. The table has a few hundred thousand distinct CDR3 sequences, more than 8% seen once. The input for sequencing was PBMCs from the stem cell graft donor, taken from the stem cell graft. The receptors come from a human donor who donated a stem cell graft to a child with SCID.

This clonotype came up many times. The J gene is TRBJ2-7, the V gene TRBV5-1; weak D call: TRBD2 (6 bases). The CDR3 runs 13 residues. Germline V gene data show CDR1 as SGHRS and CDR2 as YFSETQ. The V and J ends lost 4 bases and 3 bases respectively, with 11 bases between them. Here the CDR3 DNA reads TGCGCCAGCAGCCTCCCGGGACTCTACGAGCAGTACTTC. Its protein product is CASSLPGLYEQYF.

The chain links TRBV15 to TRBJ1-1; 7 bases align to TRBD1. The V segment lost 0 bases and the J segment 3 bases; nucleotides outside the gene matches: 7. The CDR3 length is 16 residues. Germline V gene sequence: CDR1 LNHNV, CDR2 YYDKDF (reference sequence). The CDR3 reads CATSRDSPGQYTEAFF. The DNA of the CDR3 is TGTGCCACCAGCAGAGATTCACCGGGACAGTACACTGAAGCTTTCTTT.

The chain uses TRBV5-1 and TRBJ1-1; D is ambiguous. V was pared by 0 bases and J by 4 bases, with 13 bases between. The CDR3 extends over 15 amino acids. The germline V gene has CDR1 SGHRS and CDR2 YFSETQ. CDR3 sequence (DNA): TGCGCCAGCAGCTTGGACGGGTCTCCGGGCACTGAAGCTTTCTTT. It translates to CASSLDGSPGTEAFF.

V gene TRBV18 combines with J gene TRBJ1-5, with D possibly matching TRBD1 (5 bases). This CDR3 spans 13 amino acids. Deletions cut 4 bases from V and 5 bases from J, with 9 bases between. Looked up from germline, CDR1 is KGHSH and CDR2 is LQKENI. The CDR3 loop reads CASSLKQDQPQHF. The CDR3 nucleotides are TGTGCCAGCTCACTAAAACAGGATCAGCCCCAGCATTTT.

This clonotype occurred many times. V and J are TRBV29-1 and TRBJ2-3; the match to TRBD2 covers 7 bases. The ends lost 4 bases at V and 2 bases at J; junction bases unmatched: 6. This CDR3 comprises 14 residues. Germline values: CDR1 SQVTM, CDR2 ANQGSEA. CDR3 sequence (DNA): TGCAGCGTTGTCGCTAGCGGCTCCACAGATACGCAGTATTTT. Protein sequence: CSVVASGSTDTQYF.

This chain connects TRBV5-1 to TRBJ1-4; no definite D call. Germline values: CDR1 SGHRS, CDR2 YFSETQ. V lost 0 bases and J lost 0, with 9 bases in between. This CDR3 has 16 amino acids. DNA of the CDR3: TGCGCCAGCAGCTTGGTCTCGGGAGCAACTAATGAAAAACTGTTTTTT. Amino acids: CASSLVSGATNEKLFF.

This clonotype was observed a few times. The chain has TRBV12-3 or TRBV12-4 and TRBJ1-1, with 8 bases lining up with TRBD1. The J segment lost 1 base and the V segment lost 9 bases, leaving 16 bases of the junction unmatched. The CDR3 sequence is 17 residues long. Here the CDR3 DNA reads TGTGCCAGTCGAACACACCTCATCGGACAGGGGAACACTGAAGCTTTCTTT. Its translation: CASRTHLIGQGNTEAFF.

This clonotype was seen a handful of times. The chain is built from TRBV12-5 and TRBJ2-1; tentatively, D is TRBD1 (5 bases). The length of the CDR3 is 13 residues. The ends were cut back, 1 base at V and 4 bases at J, with 5 bases in the middle. The germline gives CDR1 LGHNT, CDR2 FRNRAP. The CDR3 loop reads CASGLGQYNEQFF. As DNA, the CDR3 is TGTGCTAGTGGTTTGGGACAGTACAATGAGCAGTTCTTC.